What follows are 28 T cell receptor beta chains derived from one specimen sequenced in a study of blood T cell repertoires in COVID-19 (dated by TCRdb to 2018 to 2020). The library relied on the immunoSEQ multiplex PCR assay. What TCRdb holds here is the immuneACCESS table cut down to in-frame rearrangements. Part of the clones is not present; checked against another copy, under half of the missing clones reflect an unresolved V gene, and the others are unexplained. For this sample the table gives 70,000 to 90,000 clones, of which over 75% were detected only once. In total, the top ten clones hold roughly 45% of the sample. Specimen: peripheral blood. The receptors shown here come from a human donor in a cohort sampled during active COVID-19.

The chain couples TRBV5-4 to TRBJ1-1, with D unresolved. The V and J ends lost 4 bases and 1 base respectively, with 5 bases between them. Germline CDR1 SGHNT, CDR2 YYREEE (reference sequence). CDR3 length: 12 amino acids. The CDR3 DNA follows: TGTGCCAGCAGCCCGGGGAACACTGAAGCTTTCTTT. The encoded protein is CASSPGNTEAFF.

The CDR3 nucleotides are TGTGCCAGCAGCTGGACAGGATATTACAATGAGCAGTTCTTC. Translated, it gives CASSWTGYYNEQFF. This sequence joins TRBV27 and TRBJ2-1; 7 bases align to TRBD1. The germline V gene has CDR1 MNHEY and CDR2 SMNVEV (reference sequence). The CDR3 runs 14 residues. Unmatched junction bases numbered 6, after V lost 6 bases and J lost 4 bases.

This clone is a singleton in its sample. The chain employs TRBV6-2 or TRBV6-3 and TRBJ2-5; the D gene is possibly TRBD1 (6 bases). Germline V gives CDR1 MNHEY, CDR2 SVGEGT. The ends were cut back, 5 bases at V and 2 bases at J, with 18 bases in the middle. This CDR3 region has 16 residues. The CDR3 nucleotides read TGTGCCAGCAGTAAGCTGGACAGCCCGCCGCAAGAGACCCAGTACTTC. Amino acids: CASSKLDSPPQETQYF.

The chain couples TRBV19 to TRBJ2-5, with TRBD2 matching over 13 bases. Germline V gene lookup returns CDR1 LNHDA and CDR2 SQIVND (reference sequence). J was trimmed by 2 bases and V by 6 bases; bases with no gene match: 3. CDR3 length: 15 amino acids. The CDR3: CASSKLAGGQETQYF. The CDR3 bases are TGTGCCAGTAGCAAACTAGCGGGGGGGCAAGAGACCCAGTACTTC. Full variable domain (outside the CDR3, taken from reference TRBV19 and TRBJ2-5): DGGITQSPKYLFRKEGQNVTLSCEQNLNHDAMYWYRQDPGQGLRLIYYSQIVNDFQKGDIAEGYSVSREKKESFPLTVTSAQKNPTAFYLCASSKLAGGQETQYFGPGTRLLVL.

This chain joins TRBV5-4 and TRBJ1-2, with no clear D. V was pared by 0 bases and J by 8 bases, with 11 bases between. Germline V gene lookup returns CDR1 SGHNT and CDR2 YYREEE (reference sequence). The CDR3 is 13 amino acids. CDR3: CASSLGSRWGYTF. CDR3 sequence (DNA): TGTGCCAGCAGCTTGGGTTCCAGGTGGGGCTACACCTTC.

The table lists this clone with a few counts. V is TRBV14 and J is TRBJ2-1; no firm D call. The ends were cut back, 0 bases at V and 3 bases at J, with 6 bases in the middle. The length of the CDR3 is 14 residues. The V gene's germline CDR1 is SGHDN and CDR2 FVKESK. DNA of the CDR3: TGTGCCAGCAGCCAAGATTCCAGCTACAATGAGCAGTTCTTC. It is translated as CASSQDSSYNEQFF.

The V gene is TRBV7-2, the J gene TRBJ1-1; possibly TRBD1 for D (6 bases). This CDR3 is 13 amino acids long. V gave up 1 base and J gave up 11 bases, with 14 bases separating them. Germline V gene sequence: CDR1 SGHTA, CDR2 FQGNSA. As DNA, the CDR3 is TGTGCCAGCAGCTTAGGGGGGCGCGGCGAGGCTTTCTTT. The encoded protein is CASSLGGRGEAFF.

The rearrangement uses TRBV7-2 and TRBJ1-5, with a weak D call TRBD1 (6 bases). CDR1 is SGHTA and CDR2 is FQGNSA in the germline V gene. The CDR3 runs 12 residues. V was clipped by 3 bases and J by 7 bases, with 7 bases between them. CDR3 DNA: TGTGCCAGCAGCTTCGGACAGCAGCCCCAGCATTTT. This translates into CASSFGQQPQHF. The full variable domain, its missing parts supplied by reference TRBV7-2 and TRBJ1-5, is GAGVSQSPSNKVTEKGKDVELRCDPISGHTALYWYRQSLGQGLEFLIYFQGNSAPDKSGLPSDRFSAERTGGSVSTLTIQRTQQEDSAVYLCASSFGQQPQHFGDGTRLSIL.

V usage is TRBV11-3 and J usage is TRBJ2-1, with 9 bases matching TRBD2. Per the germline V gene, CDR1 is SGHNT and CDR2 is YENEEA. The V and J ends lost 5 bases and 5 bases, in that order; junction bases with no gene match: 7. The length of the CDR3 is 15 residues. CDR3 in amino acids: CASSKSGGTNNEQFF. DNA of the CDR3: TGTGCCAGCAGCAAGAGCGGGGGGACTAACAATGAGCAGTTCTTC. The variable domain in full, completed from reference TRBV11-3 and TRBJ2-1, reads EAGVVQSPRYKIIEKKQPVAFWCNPISGHNTLYWYLQNLGQGPELLIRYENEEAVDDSQLPKDRFSAERLKGVDSTLKIQPAELGDSAVYLCASSKSGGTNNEQFFGPGTRLTVL.

The V gene is TRBV27, the J gene TRBJ1-1; D might be TRBD1 (5 bases). The CDR3 has 12 residues. Germline V CDR1 and CDR2: MNHEY, SMNVEV (reference sequence). The V end was cut by 6 bases, the J end by 7 bases, with 12 bases between. The CDR3 here is CASSTLRGEAFF. The CDR3 region has the DNA TGTGCCAGCAGCACCCTAAGGGGTGAAGCTTTCTTT.

This clone was seen more than once but under ten times. The chain combines TRBV6-4 with TRBJ2-2, with 7 bases matching TRBD2. The CDR3 has 16 amino acids. The germline CDR1 and CDR2 sequences are MRHNA and SNTAGT. With V trimmed by 4 bases and J by 4 bases, 9 bases remained unmatched. The CDR3 loop is CASSAELAALTGELFF. CDR3 bases: TGTGCCAGCAGTGCTGAGCTAGCGGCACTCACCGGGGAGCTGTTTTTT.

V and J are TRBV18 and TRBJ2-3; D possibly corresponds to TRBD2 (6 bases). CDR1 and CDR2 (germline): KGHSH, LQKENI. The CDR3 is 19 residues long. The V end was cut by 6 bases, the J end by 3 bases, with 28 bases between. CDR3 region: CASSQAGTRGAPETDTQYF. The CDR3 nucleotides are TGTGCCAGCTCGCAGGCGGGGACTCGGGGCGCGCCCGAAACAGATACGCAGTATTTT.

The CDR3 bases are TGCGCCAGCAATCCCAATCCACGCCGCGCGGGGACTGAAGCTTTCTTT. Protein product: CASNPNPRRAGTEAFF. This rearrangement joins TRBV10-1 to TRBJ1-1; D not certain. The CDR3 sequence is 16 residues long. V was clipped by 7 bases and J by 5 bases, with 23 bases between them. Per the germline V gene, CDR1 is WNHNN and CDR2 is SYGVQD (reference sequence).

The chain is built from TRBV3-1 (or the pseudogene TRBV3-2) and TRBJ2-7; 10 bases are shared with TRBD2. V shed 1 base, J shed 6 bases, and the junction held 6 bases outside the gene matches. The CDR3 contains 15 residues. Germline V gene data show CDR1 as LGHDT and CDR2 as YNNKEL (reference sequence). CDR3 protein: CASSQGAGGIREQYF. The CDR3 DNA follows: TGTGCCAGCAGCCAAGGAGCGGGAGGGATACGCGAGCAGTACTTC.

CDR3: CASSRGLAGVAYNEQFF. CDR3 DNA sequence: TGTGCCAGCAGCAGGGGACTAGCGGGAGTTGCCTACAATGAGCAGTTCTTC. The chain has TRBV5-4 and TRBJ2-1; 14 nucleotides line up with TRBD2. The germline V gene has CDR1 SGHNT and CDR2 YYREEE (reference sequence). The V gene end was trimmed by 4 bases and the J gene end by 2 bases; junction bases not matched to a gene: 5. The CDR3 loop spans 17 amino acids.

V gene TRBV28 combines with J gene TRBJ1-2, with TRBD1 matching over 9 bases. Germline values: CDR1 MDHEN, CDR2 SYDVKM. Trimming at V came to 5 bases and at J to 8 bases, leaving 9 bases not matched to a gene. The CDR3 contains 14 residues. In nucleotides, the CDR3 is TGTGCCAGCAGTCTAGCGTCCGGGACAGGGGGCTACACCTTC. Its translation: CASSLASGTGGYTF.

J is TRBJ1-5 and V is TRBV7-8; perhaps TRBD1 as D (6 bases). CDR1 is SGHVS, CDR2 FQNEAQ, per germline. The CDR3 loop spans 13 amino acids. The V and J ends lost 5 bases and 5 bases respectively, with 10 bases between them. CDR3 in amino acids: CASSLGGDQPQHF. In nucleotides, the CDR3 is TGTGCCAGCAGCCTTGGGGGCGATCAGCCCCAGCATTTT.

This clone was counted once. V gene TRBV5-4 combines with J gene TRBJ2-1; maybe TRBD2 (7 bases). This CDR3 has 16 amino acids. Germline V lookup: CDR1 SGHNT, CDR2 YYREEE (reference sequence). The V end was cut by 4 bases, the J end by 7 bases, with 21 bases between. The CDR3 sequence: CASSPTSLNQGNEQFF. In DNA, the CDR3 is TGTGCCAGCAGCCCGACTAGCCTCAACCAGGGGAATGAGCAGTTCTTC.

A few counts support this clone. This rearrangement joins TRBV25-1 to TRBJ2-7, with D possibly TRBD2 on 5 matching bases. Trimming cost V 6 bases and J 3 bases, with 12 bases left between them. The germline gives CDR1 MGHDK, CDR2 SYGVNS. The CDR3 consists of 13 residues. CDR3 nucleotides: TGTGCCAGCAGGGGAGTTTTACTCTACGAGCAGTACTTC. As protein: CASRGVLLYEQYF.

The chain couples TRBV5-8 to TRBJ2-2, with 7 bases matching TRBD1. With V trimmed by 5 bases and J by 0 bases, 4 bases remained unmatched. This CDR3 has 15 residues. Germline V gives CDR1 SGHTS, CDR2 YDEGEE. The CDR3 loop reads CASRHGTANTGELFF. CDR3 bases: TGTGCCAGCAGACACGGGACAGCGAACACCGGGGAGCTGTTTTTT.

V and J are TRBV24-1 and TRBJ2-5; 10 bases line up with TRBD2. The CDR3 consists of 15 residues. Germline CDR1 KGHDR, CDR2 SFDVKD. The J segment lost 0 bases and the V segment lost 3 bases, leaving 0 bases of the junction unmatched. This chain's CDR3 is CATSDLAGDQETQYF. CDR3 DNA sequence: TGTGCCACCAGTGATCTAGCGGGGGACCAAGAGACCCAGTACTTC.

The table lists this clone with a few counts. The V and J genes are TRBV19 and TRBJ2-2; 7 bases align to TRBD1. V shed 6 bases and J 10 bases; nucleotides not matched to a gene: 11. The CDR3 is made up of 14 amino acids. Germline V gives CDR1 LNHDA, CDR2 SQIVND (reference sequence). CDR3 in amino acids: CASSPYKTGEELFF. The DNA for the CDR3 is TGTGCCAGTAGCCCCTACAAAACAGGGGAGGAGCTGTTTTTT.

The rearrangement links TRBV7-8 to TRBJ1-2; 9 bases match TRBD1. CDR1 and CDR2 from the germline V gene are SGHVS and FQNEAQ. V gave up 5 bases and J gave up 5 bases; unmatched junction bases: 9. The CDR3 runs 15 residues. The CDR3 DNA reads TGTGCCAGCAGCCAAAGGGACAGGGCTGGGTATGGCTACACCTTC. Encoded protein: CASSQRDRAGYGYTF. Full variable domain (remainder filled in from reference TRBV7-8 and TRBJ1-2): GAGVSQSPRYKVAKRGQDVALRCDPISGHVSLFWYQQALGQGPEFLTYFQNEAQLDKSGLPSDRFFAERPEGSVSTLKIQRTQQEDSAVYLCASSQRDRAGYGYTFGSGTRLTVV.

This clone was detected only a few times. CDR3 sequence (DNA): TGTGCCAGCAGCTTATTAAAGGGACAGGGCGGAGATGGCTACACCTTC. Its translation: CASSLLKGQGGDGYTF. This chain connects TRBV11-2 to TRBJ1-2, with 9 bases lining up with TRBD1. The CDR3 loop spans 16 amino acids. With V trimmed by 2 bases and J by 6 bases, 10 bases remained unmatched. CDR1 and CDR2 (germline): SGHAT, FQNNGV.

The CDR3 DNA follows: TGTGCCAGCAGCCCAACGCCCGGGGGTACGCAGTATTTT. Amino acid sequence: CASSPTPGGTQYF. The chain has TRBV7-6 and TRBJ2-3; tentatively, D is TRBD2 (6 bases). The CDR3 has 13 residues. V lost 5 bases, J lost 8 bases, and 14 bases lay in between. Germline lookup yields CDR1 SGHVS and CDR2 FNYEAQ.

This chain connects TRBV20-1 to TRBJ1-6; TRBD1 matches 7 bases. CDR1 and CDR2 from the germline V gene are DFQATT and SNEGSKA (reference sequence). CDR3 length: 11 amino acids. V was clipped by 3 bases and J by 19 bases; unmatched bases: 9. CDR3 sequence: CSASIGTGVHF. CDR3 bases: TGCAGTGCTAGTATCGGAACAGGGGTGCACTTT.

The chain employs TRBV5-8 and TRBJ2-5, with 12 bases identical to TRBD1. Germline V gene lookup returns CDR1 SGHTS and CDR2 YDEGEE. The V segment lost 6 bases and the J segment 4 bases; nucleotides outside the gene matches: 7. This CDR3 comprises 15 residues. The CDR3 is CASTGDRGLVETQYF. The CDR3 bases are TGTGCCAGCACCGGGGACAGGGGGCTAGTAGAGACCCAGTACTTC.

In this sample, this clone turned up once. The V gene is TRBV18, the J gene TRBJ2-1, with 7 bases that match TRBD1. This CDR3 has 16 amino acids. CDR1 is KGHSH and CDR2 is LQKENI in the germline V gene. The V gene end was trimmed by 0 bases and the J gene end by 3 bases; junction bases not matched to a gene: 5. The CDR3 region has the DNA TGTGCCAGCTCACCACCGGGACAGAGTGGCTACAATGAGCAGTTCTTC. Protein: CASSPPGQSGYNEQFF.